A selection of T cell receptor beta chains follows, all from one sample in a study of blood T cell repertoires in COVID-19. TCRdb keeps only in-frame clones here, not all; method: immunoSEQ multiplex PCR. The profile shows nearly 110,000 clones, approximately 80% of them singletons. Sequences were obtained from peripheral blood. Receptor source: a man older than 75 with COVID-19, enrolled during active disease. The conserved cysteine and the conserved F or W are not part of the CDR3 here. Some rows mark clone size as missing; the rest say once, few, many or name a class of expanded clone.

CDR3 protein: ASSLGSGRGDEQY
V gene: TRBV5-1
J gene: TRBJ2-7
clone size: .

CDR3 protein: ASSLWGSRLAGVEETQY
V gene: TRBV5-4
J gene: TRBJ2-5
clone size: .

CDR3 protein: ASSLPPLRRQY
V gene: TRBV6-5
J gene: TRBJ2-7
clone size: .

CDR3 protein: ASSLSFDRGYT
V gene: TRBV12-3/TRBV12-4
J gene: TRBJ1-2
clone size: .

CDR3 protein: ASSSWTEGSPLH
V gene: TRBV5-4
J gene: TRBJ1-6
clone size: .

CDR3 protein: ASWERETADTQY
V gene: TRBV2
J gene: TRBJ2-3
clone size: .

CDR3 protein: ASSIWGRPNTEAF
V gene: TRBV19
J gene: TRBJ1-1
clone size: .

CDR3 protein: ASSHGQGASDWLF
V gene: TRBV6-5
J gene: TRBJ2-2
clone size: few

CDR3 protein: ASSPHSGTDTQY
V gene: TRBV11-3
J gene: TRBJ2-3
clone size: .

CDR3 protein: ASSFEGGGTQY
V gene: TRBV6-5
J gene: TRBJ2-3
clone size: .

CDR3 protein: ASSRGLAGNEQF
V gene: TRBV3-1/TRBV3-2
J gene: TRBJ2-1
clone size: .

CDR3 protein: ASSDPAGVSYNEQF
V gene: TRBV6-4
J gene: TRBJ2-1
clone size: .

CDR3 protein: ASSQEGQGREKLF
V gene: TRBV4-2
J gene: TRBJ1-4
clone size: .

CDR3 protein: ASGRTSGFYNEQF
V gene: TRBV6-5
J gene: TRBJ2-1
clone size: .

CDR3 protein: AISESKAMPDRPNYGYT
V gene: TRBV10-3
J gene: TRBJ1-2
clone size: .

CDR3 protein: ASSYAGTGHNEQF
V gene: TRBV19
J gene: TRBJ2-1
clone size: .

CDR3 protein: ASSMNSGGRETQY
V gene: TRBV11-3
J gene: TRBJ2-5
clone size: .

CDR3 protein: ASSGLAEQF
V gene: TRBV2
J gene: TRBJ2-1
clone size: .

CDR3 protein: SVEGGPPPDTQY
V gene: TRBV29-1
J gene: TRBJ2-3
clone size: .

CDR3 protein: ASSQDLGGAGEQPQH
V gene: TRBV4-3
J gene: TRBJ1-5
clone size: .

CDR3 protein: ASSTNLAGASEQY
V gene: TRBV19
J gene: TRBJ2-7
clone size: .

CDR3 protein: ASSQVGGGGRITENEQF
V gene: TRBV4-2
J gene: TRBJ2-1
clone size: .

CDR3 protein: SGTGGEETQY
V gene: TRBV29-1
J gene: TRBJ2-5
clone size: .

CDR3 protein: ASGPGQGSGSAGELF
V gene: TRBV12-5
J gene: TRBJ2-2
clone size: .

CDR3 protein: ASSRGGNTGELF
V gene: TRBV7-8
J gene: TRBJ2-2
clone size: .

CDR3 protein: AIQPNPSADVYEQY
V gene: TRBV10-3
J gene: TRBJ2-7
clone size: .

CDR3 protein: AIGPRGGNTEAF
V gene: TRBV10-3
J gene: TRBJ1-1
clone size: .

CDR3 protein: ASSASRVQAKNIQY
V gene: TRBV7-9
J gene: TRBJ2-4
clone size: .

CDR3 protein: ASSLTLAGGTGELF
V gene: TRBV7-3
J gene: TRBJ2-2
clone size: few

CDR3 protein: SVPGLANTGELF
V gene: TRBV29-1
J gene: TRBJ2-2
clone size: .

CDR3 protein: ASRTDGGADNQPQH
V gene: TRBV2
J gene: TRBJ1-5
clone size: .